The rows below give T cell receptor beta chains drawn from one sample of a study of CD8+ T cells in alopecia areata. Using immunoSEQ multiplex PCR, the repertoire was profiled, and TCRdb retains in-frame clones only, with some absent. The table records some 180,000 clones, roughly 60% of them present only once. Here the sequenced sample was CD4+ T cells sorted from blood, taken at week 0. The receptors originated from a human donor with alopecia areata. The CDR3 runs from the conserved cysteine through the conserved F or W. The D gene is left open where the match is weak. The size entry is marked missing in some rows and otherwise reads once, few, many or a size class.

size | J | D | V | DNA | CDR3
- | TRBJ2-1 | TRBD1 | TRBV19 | TGTGCCAGTAGTATAGTGACAGGGGGTACTGAGCAGTTCTTC | CASSIVTGGTEQFF
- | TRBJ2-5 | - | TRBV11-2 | TGTGCCAGCAGCTTCAACACCCAAGAGACCCAGTACTTC | CASSFNTQETQYF
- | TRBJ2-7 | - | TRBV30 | TGTGCCTGGGGTGACTCCAGGAACTCCTACGAGCAGTACTTC | CAWGDSRNSYEQYF
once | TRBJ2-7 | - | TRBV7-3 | TGTGCCAGCAGCCTGGACGGGGGTGCCTACGAGCAGTACTTC | CASSLDGGAYEQYF
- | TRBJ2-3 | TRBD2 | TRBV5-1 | TGCGCCAGCAGCTTGGGGTCCGTCCCGGGACTAGGACGCACAGATACGCAGTATTTT | CASSLGSVPGLGRTDTQYF
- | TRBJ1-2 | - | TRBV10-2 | TGCGCCAGCAGCGAGGGGCACTATGGCTACACCTTC | CASSEGHYGYTF
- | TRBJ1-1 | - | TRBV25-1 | TGTGCCAGCAGCTTCGGTCGGGACACTGAAGCTTTCTTT | CASSFGRDTEAFF
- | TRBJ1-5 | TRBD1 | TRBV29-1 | TGCAGCGTAGGACAGGTGCCTAATCAGCCCCAGCATTTT | CSVGQVPNQPQHF
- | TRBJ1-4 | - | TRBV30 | TGTGCCTGGACCCACATGGGGGGGAATGAAAAACTGTTTTTT | CAWTHMGGNEKLFF
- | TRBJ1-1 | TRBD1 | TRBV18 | TGTGCCAGCTCACCAGGTACAGGGGGTAAAGGTACTGAAGCTTTCTTT | CASSPGTGGKGTEAFF
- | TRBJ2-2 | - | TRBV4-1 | TGCGCCAGCAGCCAAGATAAACCTACCGGGGCCACGAACACCGGGGAGCTGTTTTTT | CASSQDKPTGATNTGELFF
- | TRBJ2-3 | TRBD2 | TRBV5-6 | TGTGCCAGCAGCTTCGGGGGGACTAGCGGGTACACAGATACGCAGTATTTT | CASSFGGTSGYTDTQYF
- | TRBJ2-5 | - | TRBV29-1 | TGCAGCGTTGACACGAACATTCGAGAGACCCAGTACTTC | CSVDTNIRETQYF
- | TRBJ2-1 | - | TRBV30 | TGTGCCTACGTTGAGAGGGCGAGATCCAATGAGCAGTTCTTC | CAYVERARSNEQFF
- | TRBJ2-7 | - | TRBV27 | TGTGCCAGCAGTTTATATGTCGGTTCAGACGAGCAGTACTTC | CASSLYVGSDEQYF
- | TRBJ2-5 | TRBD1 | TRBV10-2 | TGCGCCAGCAGTGAGACAACAGGGGAAGAGACCCAGTACTTC | CASSETTGEETQYF
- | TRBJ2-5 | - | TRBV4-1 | TGCGCCAGCAGCCAAGTGGTACAGGCCCAAGAGACCCAGTACTTC | CASSQVVQAQETQYF
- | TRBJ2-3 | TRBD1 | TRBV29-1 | TGCAGCGTTGAGAGGGGCAGGGGGTCAGATACGCAGTATTTT | CSVERGRGSDTQYF
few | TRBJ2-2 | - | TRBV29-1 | TGCAGCGCCCTCCAGGCGGGTCCCGGGGAGCTGTTTTTT | CSALQAGPGELFF
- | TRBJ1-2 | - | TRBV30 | TGTGCCTGGAGCCCCGACAGGTCGGGGTATGGCTACACCTTC | CAWSPDRSGYGYTF
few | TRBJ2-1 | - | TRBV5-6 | TGTGCCAGCAGTTTCGGAACAGGGATCGGCTACAATGAGCAGTTCTTC | CASSFGTGIGYNEQFF
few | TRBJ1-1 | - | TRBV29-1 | TGCAGCGTTGCCAGGGCTGGGACTGAAGCTTTCTTT | CSVARAGTEAFF
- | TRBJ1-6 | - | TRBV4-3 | TGCGCCAGCAGCCAAGATCGGACGTCCAGATCACCCCTCCACTTT | CASSQDRTSRSPLHF
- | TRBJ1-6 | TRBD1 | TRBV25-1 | TGTGCCAGCAGACAGACAGGGATTGATTCACCCCTCCACTTT | CASRQTGIDSPLHF
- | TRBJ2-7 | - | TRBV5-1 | TGCGCCAGCAGCAGACTTGAGAGCTCCTACGAGCAGTACTTC | CASSRLESSYEQYF
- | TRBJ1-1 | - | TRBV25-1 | TGTGCCAGCAGTGAATATGGGCAGGGGAACACTGAAGCTTTCTTT | CASSEYGQGNTEAFF
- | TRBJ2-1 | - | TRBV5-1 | TGCGCCAGCAGCTCCGCTACTGTTGATGAGCAGTTCTTC | CASSSATVDEQFF
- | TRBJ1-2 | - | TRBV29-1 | TGCAGCGTTGGTGGGCAGGCCTATCACACCTTC | CSVGGQAYHTF
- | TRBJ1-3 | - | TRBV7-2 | TGTGCCAGCAGCTTAGCGAGGACAGTGACGGGAAACACCATATATTTT | CASSLARTVTGNTIYF
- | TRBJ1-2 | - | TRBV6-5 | TGTGCCAGCAGTTCCCCGACAGTGGATGGCTACACCTTC | CASSSPTVDGYTF
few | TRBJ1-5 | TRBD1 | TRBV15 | TGTGCCACCAGCAGAGATATGGGACAGGGCGGGAATCAGCCCCAGCATTTT | CATSRDMGQGGNQPQHF
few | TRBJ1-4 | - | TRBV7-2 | TGTGCCAGCAGCTTAGTCGGGCAGGGTGGGGAAAAACTGTTTTTT | CASSLVGQGGEKLFF
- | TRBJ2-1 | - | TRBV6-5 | TGTGCCAGCAGATCCCATAACCTGGGGGGCAGTGAGCAGTTCTTC | CASRSHNLGGSEQFF
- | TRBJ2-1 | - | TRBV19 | TGTGCCAGTAGTTTCCGCGGAGGACCAGCCTACAATGAGCAGTTCTTC | CASSFRGGPAYNEQFF
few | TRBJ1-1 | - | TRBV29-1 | TGCAGCGTTGAAGTCTCGAACACTGAAGCTTTCTTT | CSVEVSNTEAFF
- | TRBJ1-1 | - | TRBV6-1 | TGTGCCAGCAGGAAGAACACTGAAGCTTTCTTT | CASRKNTEAFF
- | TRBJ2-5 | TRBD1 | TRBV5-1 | TGCGCCAGCAGCTCTGGGACAGGGAACCGTGGAGAGACCCAGTACTTC | CASSSGTGNRGETQYF
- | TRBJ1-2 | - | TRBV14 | TGTGCCAGCAGCCAAGAGAGGGACATCCGGGTAGGTGGCTACACCTTC | CASSQERDIRVGGYTF
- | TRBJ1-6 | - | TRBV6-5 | TGTGCCAGCAGTCCGGACGGGCGGAATTCACCCCTCCACTTT | CASSPDGRNSPLHF
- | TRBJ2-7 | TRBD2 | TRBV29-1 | TGCAGCGTCGCCCGGACTAGCGGGGCCTACGAGCAGTACTTC | CSVARTSGAYEQYF
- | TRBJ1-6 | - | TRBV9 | TGTGCCAGCAGCGTAGACCCGGGCCTTAATTCACCCCTCCACTTT | CASSVDPGLNSPLHF
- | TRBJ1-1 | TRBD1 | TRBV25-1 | TGTGCCAGCAGTGCGGACAGGTACACTGAAGCTTTCTTT | CASSADRYTEAFF
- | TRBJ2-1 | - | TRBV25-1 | TGTGCCAGCAGTGAATTGGGGGGGGCGGACCTGTTCTTC | CASSELGGADLFF
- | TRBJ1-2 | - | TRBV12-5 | TGTGCTAGTGGTTTGGGAGACGCCCCCAACTATGGCTACACCTTC | CASGLGDAPNYGYTF
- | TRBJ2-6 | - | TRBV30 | TGTGCCTGGAGCCCCTCTGGGGCCAACGTCCTGACTTTC | CAWSPSGANVLTF
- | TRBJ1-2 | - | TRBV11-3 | TGTGCCAGCAGCCTCCGTGGGGGGGACTATGGCTACACCTTC | CASSLRGGDYGYTF
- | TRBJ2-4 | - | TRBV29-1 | TGCAGCGTGCGTATACTAGCCAAAAACATTCAGTACTTC | CSVRILAKNIQYF